One sample yielded the 17 T cell receptor beta chains listed below, sequenced in a study of T-cell memory formation after mild COVID-19. TCRdb recomputed calls from the 5' RACE reads with MiXCR, one row per CDR3 protein. The data show about 39,000 distinct CDR3 sequences, about 6.1% seen once. Sequences were obtained from PBMCs or a T cell subset sorted from them (not recorded which). These receptors were taken from an adult who had mild COVID-19 (a few samples of this study predate the infection). Cell type and time point are not known.

V usage is TRBV2 and J usage is TRBJ2-5; the D gene is possibly TRBD1 (6 bases). CDR1 and CDR2 from the germline V gene are SNHLY and FYNNEI. This CDR3 is built from 13 residues. With 4 bases removed from V and 2 bases from J, the gap between germline ends came to 8 bases. The CDR3, as DNA: TGTGCCAGCAGTGCAGGGGCTCAAGAGACCCAGTACTTC. As protein: CASSAGAQETQYF.

The genes are TRBV18 and TRBJ2-7; 7 nucleotides match TRBD2. The CDR3 loop spans 15 amino acids. Germline CDR1 KGHSH, CDR2 LQKENI. V trimming: 2 bases; J trimming: 2 bases; junction bases outside the gene matches: 6. Here the CDR3 reads CASSPGGGGPYEQYF. As DNA, the CDR3 is TGTGCCAGCTCACCAGGTGGGGGAGGGCCCTACGAGCAGTACTTC.

In this sample, this clonotype turned up many times. The chain combines TRBV18 with TRBJ2-1, with D perhaps TRBD2 (5 bases). Germline V gene sequence: CDR1 KGHSH, CDR2 LQKENI. The V gene lost 2 bases and the J gene lost 5 bases, with 22 bases spanning the gap. CDR3 length equals 18 residues. The CDR3 region has the DNA TGTGCCAGCTCACCAAGCGCCCAATCGGGGTCTTCAAACAATGAGCAGTTCTTC. Its translation is CASSPSAQSGSSNNEQFF.

The chain has TRBV6-5 and TRBJ2-7, with D tentatively TRBD2 (5 bases). Trimming shortened V by 2 bases and J by 3 bases, and 14 bases separated the two germline ends. Germline-derived CDR1 and CDR2 are MNHEY and SVGAGI. This CDR3 is built from 15 residues. CDR3 amino acids: CASSYQRSRSYEQYF. CDR3 coding DNA: TGTGCCAGCAGTTACCAGCGGTCTAGGAGCTACGAGCAGTACTTC.

There are a few counts of this clonotype. The rearrangement joins TRBV18 to TRBJ1-5, with D tentatively TRBD1 (5 bases). CDR1 and CDR2 from the germline V gene are KGHSH and LQKENI. Trimming pared 4 bases from V and 6 bases from J, leaving 19 bases between. CDR3 length: 16 residues. This CDR3 is CASSRTAPGGSQPQHF. CDR3 in DNA: TGTGCCAGCTCACGCACCGCGCCGGGGGGGAGTCAGCCCCAGCATTTT.

This clonotype was picked up a small number of times. V gene TRBV2 combines with J gene TRBJ2-2; D not certain. With 7 bases removed from V and 0 bases from J, the gap between germline ends came to 12 bases. The CDR3 is 15 residues long. CDR1 and CDR2 (germline): SNHLY, FYNNEI. CDR3 protein: CASKVQDTNTGELFF. The CDR3 DNA reads TGTGCCAGCAAGGTTCAGGATACGAACACCGGGGAGCTGTTTTTT.

J is TRBJ2-2 and V is TRBV3-1, with D unclear. Germline values: CDR1 LGHDT, CDR2 YNNKEL (reference sequence). V was shortened by 1 base and J by 5 bases, with 2 bases between the two germline ends. This CDR3 has 12 residues. The CDR3 nucleotides are TGTGCCAGCAGCCAAGTTACCGGGGAGCTGTTTTTT. Protein: CASSQVTGELFF.

This clonotype was picked up a small number of times. V is TRBV7-2 and J is TRBJ2-1; tentatively, D is TRBD2 (6 bases). CDR1 and CDR2 (germline): SGHTA, FQGNSA. With 5 bases removed from V and 9 bases from J, the gap between germline ends came to 14 bases. The CDR3 totals 13 residues. CDR3: CASSRASGGEQFF. CDR3 sequence (DNA): TGTGCCAGCAGCCGGGCGTCCGGGGGTGAGCAGTTCTTC.

This clonotype has at least ten counts. The CDR3: CASSLWGSSYNEQFF. In nucleotides, the CDR3 is TGTGCCAGCAGCCTCTGGGGTAGCTCCTACAATGAGCAGTTCTTC. The rearrangement links TRBV12-3 or TRBV12-4 to TRBJ2-1; no reliable D call. Trimming left V 6 bases short and J 0 bases short, with 12 bases between. The CDR3 length is 15 residues.

This chain links TRBV18 with TRBJ2-5; D is ambiguous. The germline CDR1 and CDR2 sequences are KGHSH and LQKENI. The CDR3 has 14 residues. V was pared by 4 bases and J by 1 base, with 10 bases between. The CDR3 bases are TGTGCCAGCTCACTGGGAAGCCTCCAAGAGACCCAGTACTTC. It is translated as CASSLGSLQETQYF.

V gene TRBV5-1 combines with J gene TRBJ2-6; TRBD2 matches at 13 bases. CDR3 length: 19 residues. The V and J ends lost 4 bases and 4 bases, in that order; junction bases with no gene match: 11. Germline V gives CDR1 SGHRS, CDR2 YFSETQ. The CDR3 bases are TGCGCCAGCAGCCCATGGACTAGCGGGGGCACATTGGGGGCCAACGTCCTGACTTTC. This sequence encodes CASSPWTSGGTLGANVLTF.

V is TRBV6-5 and J is TRBJ1-2, with a possible D match to TRBD1 (5 bases). Germline CDR1 is MNHEY and CDR2 is SVGAGI. Trimming took 7 bases from V and 5 from J, leaving 17 bases between them. The CDR3 totals 14 residues. The CDR3 DNA sequence: TGTGCCAGCAAGGCGGGGCCGAGAGATTATGGCTACACCTTC. Its translation: CASKAGPRDYGYTF.

This clonotype was seen repeatedly, ten times or more. The chain employs TRBV10-3 and TRBJ2-3; D is perhaps TRBD1 (6 bases). Between the trimmed V and J ends, which lost 4 bases and 6 bases, there was a span of 17 bases. The CDR3 is 15 amino acids. The germline gives CDR1 ENHRY, CDR2 SYGVKD. Here the CDR3 reads CAISARDITGDTQYF. In nucleotides, the CDR3 is TGTGCCATCAGTGCCCGGGACATCACGGGGGATACGCAGTATTTT.

This clonotype has a count of ten or more. The chain employs TRBV6-6 and TRBJ2-7, with 12 bases that match TRBD2. The germline CDR1 and CDR2 sequences are MNHNY and SVGAGI (reference sequence). This CDR3 is 15 amino acids long. V lost 5 bases and J lost 4; bases outside the gene matches: 6. The CDR3 coding sequence is TGTGCCAGCAGTCCCCGGACTAGCGGGGCTTACGAGCAGTACTTC. Translated: CASSPRTSGAYEQYF.

The J gene is TRBJ2-7, the V gene TRBV7-3, with TRBD2 identical over 7 bases. The germline V gene encodes CDR1 SGHTA and CDR2 FQGTGA. This CDR3 has 12 residues. V was clipped by 5 bases and J by 6 bases; unmatched bases: 4. This chain's CDR3 is CASSTGEGEQYF. The CDR3 DNA reads as TGTGCCAGCAGCACGGGGGAGGGCGAGCAGTACTTC. Filled out from reference TRBV7-3 and TRBJ2-7, the complete variable domain reads GAGVSQTPSNKVTEKGKYVELRCDPISGHTALYWYRQSLGQGPEFLIYFQGTGAADDSGLPNDRFFAVRPEGSVSTLKIQRTERGDSAVYLCASSTGEGEQYFGPGTRLTVT.

There are many counts of this clonotype. The V and J genes are TRBV4-1 and TRBJ2-1, with 11 bases lining up with TRBD2. There are 16 residues in the CDR3. V gave up 1 base and J gave up 2 bases; unmatched junction bases: 1. Germline CDR1 MGHRA, CDR2 YSYEKL. The CDR3 DNA reads TGCGCCAGCAGCCAAGTACTAGCGGGGGCCTACAATGAGCAGTTCTTC. As protein: CASSQVLAGAYNEQFF.

About this clonotype: Compared with germline, one end of the junction differs, possibly owing to a read error. The chain's CDR3 is CASSAGLAGPSTDTQYF. The DNA for the CDR3 is TGTGCTAGCAGCGCGGGACTAGCGGGCCCTAGCACAGATACGCAGTATTTT. V gene TRBV7-7 combines with J gene TRBJ2-3; 12 bases are shared with TRBD2. This CDR3 is built from 17 residues. CDR1 and CDR2 from the germline V gene are SSHAT and FNYEAQ (reference sequence).